The clone carrying this T cell receptor (beta chain) occurred many times. There are 12 residues in the CDR3. The germline V and J ends were trimmed by 2 bases and 8 bases, with 9 bases remaining between them. The germline gives CDR1 GTSNPN, CDR2 SVGIG (reference sequence). The library came from three nested PCR rounds adapted from ARM-PCR protocols. MiXCR was run by TCRdb on the multiplex PCR reads, yielding one entry per CDR3 protein. The sample yields about 110,000 distinct CDR3 sequences, around 57% seen once. RNA was extracted from bulk tissue without any cell sorting. Distant lung tissue was collected more than 3 cm away from the tumor edge. The data were obtained in a study of tumor and adjacent non-tumor tissue in lung cancer. About the study: Samples averaged about 4.17 million productive TCRbeta reads each.

The J gene is TRBJ2-2, the V gene TRBV30, with D uncertain. Sequencing was done on a sample of distant non-tumor lung tissue. The clonotype comes from a man in his sixties with non-small cell lung cancer. In DNA form, the CDR3 reads TGTGCCTGGAGTCCTGCCGGGGGGGAGCTGTTTTTT. It specifies CAWSPAGGELFF.